This TCR beta chain was sequenced during a study of STAT5B mutations in CD4+ large granular lymphocyte leukemia. Measured with immunoSEQ multiplex PCR; TCRdb has only the in-frame clones, and not every one. Here the sample spans 30,000 to 40,000 clones, 65% to 70% being singletons. CDR1 and CDR2 (germline): DFQATT, SNEGSKA (reference sequence). Trimming left V 4 bases short and J 0 bases short, with 3 bases between. The CDR3 consists of 11 residues. In its sample, this clone is medium-sized (0.01 to 0.1%). The chain links TRBV20-1 to TRBJ1-1; D not certain. The origin of this receptor is a human donor in good health. Sequencing was carried out using CD4+ T cells from blood buffy coats. The CDR3 loop reads CSAIMNTEAFF. Here the CDR3 DNA reads TGCAGTGCTATCATGAACACTGAAGCTTTCTTT.